One sample yielded the 5 T cell receptor beta chains listed below, sequenced in a study of CD8 T cells in Susac syndrome. RNA amounts of roughly 0.45 to 1 ug underwent reverse transcription with random hexamers. TCRdb recomputed calls from the immunoSEQ multiplex PCR reads with MiXCR, one row per CDR3 protein. The repertoire consists of roughly 84,000 distinct CDR3 sequences, with 95% to 96% occurring once and the leading ten covering approximately 0.42%. Input material: CD8+ T cells from PBMCs. The receptor set was obtained from a human donor with Susac syndrome.

The chain is built from TRBV7-9 and TRBJ2-7; 9 nucleotides match TRBD1. Germline trimming cut 5 bases from V and 6 bases from J; bases unmatched to any gene: 14. Germline loops: CDR1 SEHNR, CDR2 FQNEAQ (reference sequence). The CDR3 consists of 16 residues. CDR3 amino acids: CASSPPLGQGSSEQYF. The CDR3 DNA follows: TGTGCCAGCAGCCCACCCCTGGGACAGGGATCAAGCGAGCAGTACTTC.

The chain is built from TRBV4-3 and TRBJ2-2; TRBD2 might be the D (5 bases). The V end lost 0 bases, the J end lost 0 bases, and 8 bases lay between the germline ends. The V gene's germline CDR1 is LGHNA and CDR2 YSLEER. The CDR3 spans 16 residues. DNA for the CDR3: TGCGCCAGCAGCCAAGACGGGGTTACGAACACCGGGGAGCTGTTTTTT. It is translated as CASSQDGVTNTGELFF.

The chain links TRBV4-1 to TRBJ1-1, with D uncertain. The V gene's germline CDR1 is MGHRA and CDR2 YSYEKL. The CDR3 is 16 amino acids. V was pared by 0 bases and J by 0 bases, with 11 bases between. CDR3 nucleotide sequence: TGCGCCAGCAGCCAAGATCCAGAGAGATTGAACACTGAAGCTTTCTTT. As protein: CASSQDPERLNTEAFF.

The V call is TRBV29-1, the J call TRBJ2-3; D unclear. The V end was cut by 4 bases, the J end by 2 bases, with 16 bases between. This CDR3 has 15 amino acids. From germline, CDR1 is SQVTM and CDR2 ANQGSEA. The CDR3 is CSVVWVLQNTDTQYF. The CDR3 DNA reads TGCAGCGTTGTTTGGGTCCTACAAAACACAGATACGCAGTATTTT.

CDR3 bases: TGCGCCAGCAGCTTGTGGGACAGAGGAACTGAAGCTTTCTTT. Translating it yields CASSLWDRGTEAFF. The V call is TRBV5-1, the J call TRBJ1-1; 7 bases map to TRBD1. The CDR3 has 14 amino acids. V trimming: 1 base; J trimming: 5 bases; junction bases outside the gene matches: 5. The germline CDR1 and CDR2 sequences are SGHRS and YFSETQ.